This TCR beta chain is drawn from a study of T cells in Graves' hyperthyroidism and ophthalmopathy. Only one count was recorded for this clonotype. Its specificity is not known. One end of the junction fails to match germline, which may point to a read error. RNA transcripts served as the template for amplifying TCR beta CDR3 regions. First-round RT-PCR with HTBI primers amplified the TCR CDR3 region. From the multiplex PCR reads, TCRdb called clonotypes with MiXCR, one entry per CDR3 protein. The table records under 350,000 distinct CDR3 sequences, over 15% of them present only once. CDR3 length: 14 amino acids. CDR1 and CDR2 from the germline V gene are SGHRS and YFSETQ. General study results and limits: Ophthalmopathy onset followed model prediction by a median around six months. Most clonotypes that expanded in the thyroid above 0.001 also showed up in blood.

Ophthalmopathy in the patients scored at least 3 on Clinical Activity Score and at least 4 on NOSPECS grade, lasting under 3 months. The clonotype originates from a woman between 55 and 75 years old with Graves' ophthalmopathy. The rearrangement links TRBV5-1 to TRBJ1-2, with D possibly TRBD1 on 5 matching bases. Sequencing used blood. CDR3 in DNA: TGCGTCAGCAGCCTGGGACGCCCAGAAAGTGGCTACACCTTC. Translated, it gives CVSSLGRPESGYTF.